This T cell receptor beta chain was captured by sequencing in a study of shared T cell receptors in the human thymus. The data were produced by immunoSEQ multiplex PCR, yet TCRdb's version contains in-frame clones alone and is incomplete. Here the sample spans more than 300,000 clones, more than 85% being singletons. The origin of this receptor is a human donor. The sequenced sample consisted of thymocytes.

In DNA, the CDR3 is TGTGCCAGCAGCAGAGGACTAGCGGATAACAATGAGCAGTTCTTC. It specifies CASSRGLADNNEQFF. The chain joins TRBV9 to TRBJ2-1; 10 bases align to TRBD2. V was clipped by 4 bases and J by 5 bases; unmatched bases: 6. The CDR3 runs 15 residues. Germline V gives CDR1 SGDLS, CDR2 YYNGEE.